Listed below are T cell receptor beta chains from one sample, sequenced in a study of glioma-infiltrating T cells. TCRdb analysed the multiplex PCR reads with MiXCR anew, one entry per CDR3 protein. This sample has roughly 4,700 distinct CDR3 sequences, with approximately 20% found just once. Material for sequencing was glioma tissue, nonneoplastic brain tissue, or PBMCs (not recorded which). The receptors originated from a human donor with low-grade glioma or glioblastoma, undergoing nonglioma brain surgery, or in good health (not recorded which). The CDR3 runs from the conserved cysteine through the conserved F or W. Each record gives: V gene, clone size, D gene, J gene, CDR3 DNA, CDR3 protein. D genes are given only for firm matches. Part of the rows lack a size; the others show once, few, many or a class for expanded clones.

v_call: TRBV18
clone_size: medium-sized
d_call: TRBD2
j_call: TRBJ2-1
cdr3_nt: TGTGCCAGCTCACTCCCCCCGACTAGCGGGGGGGATGAGCAGTTCTTC
cdr3_aa: CASSLPPTSGGDEQFF

v_call: TRBV6-6
clone_size: medium-sized
d_call: .
j_call: TRBJ1-5
cdr3_nt: TGTGCCAGCAGTTACGGCGCGAATCAGCCCCAGCATTTT
cdr3_aa: CASSYGANQPQHF

v_call: TRBV9
clone_size: many
d_call: TRBD1
j_call: TRBJ1-4
cdr3_nt: TGTGCCAGAAAGGACAGGGAAGGTAATGAAAAACTGTTTTTT
cdr3_aa: CARKDREGNEKLFF

v_call: TRBV4-1
clone_size: .
d_call: .
j_call: TRBJ2-3
cdr3_nt: TGCGCCAGCACCCAACTACTGATCGACACAGATACTCAGTATTTT
cdr3_aa: CASTQLLIDTDTQYF

v_call: TRBV10-1
clone_size: many
d_call: .
j_call: TRBJ2-5
cdr3_nt: TGCGCCAGCAGTGAAGGGCTTGGCAGGGAAGAGACCCAGTACTTC
cdr3_aa: CASSEGLGREETQYF

v_call: TRBV5-1
clone_size: medium-sized
d_call: .
j_call: TRBJ1-1
cdr3_nt: TGCGCCAGCGCGGGGACGTTGAACACTGAAGCTTTCTTT
cdr3_aa: CASAGTLNTEAFF

v_call: TRBV4-1
clone_size: .
d_call: TRBD2
j_call: TRBJ2-5
cdr3_nt: TGCGCCAGCAGCCAAGTGGTTCTGCGGGGGGGGTCCAAGAGACCGTACTTC
cdr3_aa: CASSQVVLRGGSKRPYF

v_call: TRBV4-2
clone_size: once
d_call: TRBD2
j_call: TRBJ2-5
cdr3_nt: TGTGCCAGCAGCCTGACCGGGACTAGCGGGGGGGCGGAGACCCAGTACTTC
cdr3_aa: CASSLTGTSGGAETQYF

v_call: TRBV6-6
clone_size: large
d_call: .
j_call: TRBJ2-3
cdr3_nt: TGTGCCAGCAGTTACGGACCCACAGATACGCAGTATTTT
cdr3_aa: CASSYGPTDTQYF

v_call: TRBV6-6
clone_size: once
d_call: .
j_call: TRBJ2-3
cdr3_nt: TGTGCCAGCAAACCACTAGCCGGAGATACGCAGTATTTT
cdr3_aa: CASKPLAGDTQYF

v_call: TRBV4-1
clone_size: many
d_call: .
j_call: TRBJ2-4
cdr3_nt: TGCGCCAGCTCTGCACTAGGGGGGGGAACCAAAAACATTCAGTACTTC
cdr3_aa: CASSALGGGTKNIQYF

v_call: TRBV10-3
clone_size: medium-sized
d_call: .
j_call: TRBJ1-5
cdr3_nt: TGTGCCATCAGTGTCGGGTTAGGGCAGCCCCAGCATTTT
cdr3_aa: CAISVGLGQPQHF

v_call: TRBV30
clone_size: few
d_call: .
j_call: TRBJ2-7
cdr3_nt: TGTGCCGTCCGGGTCCCGAGGGACGAGCAGTACTTC
cdr3_aa: CAVRVPRDEQYF

v_call: TRBV30
clone_size: .
d_call: TRBD1
j_call: TRBJ1-5
cdr3_nt: TGTGCCTGGAGTGATAAGGGGGCGTCAAGCAATCAGCCCCAGCATTTT
cdr3_aa: CAWSDKGASSNQPQHF

v_call: TRBV3-1
clone_size: medium-sized
d_call: .
j_call: TRBJ2-3
cdr3_nt: TGTGCCAGCAGCTTAAGAGGCTTGGGCGGCCTCACAGATACGCAGTATTTT
cdr3_aa: CASSLRGLGGLTDTQYF

v_call: TRBV2
clone_size: medium-sized
d_call: .
j_call: TRBJ1-5
cdr3_nt: TGTGCCAGCAGTGCCTTCGGAGTAGGGAGCAATCAGCCCCAGCATTTT
cdr3_aa: CASSAFGVGSNQPQHF

v_call: TRBV2
clone_size: medium-sized
d_call: .
j_call: TRBJ1-5
cdr3_nt: TGTGCCAGCCAAGGACCGGGGAATCAGCCCCAGCATTTT
cdr3_aa: CASQGPGNQPQHF

v_call: TRBV5-6
clone_size: many
d_call: .
j_call: TRBJ1-1
cdr3_nt: TGTGCCAGCAGCTGGGGGTTCGAGACTGAAGCTTTCTTT
cdr3_aa: CASSWGFETEAFF

v_call: TRBV5-1
clone_size: many
d_call: TRBD2
j_call: TRBJ2-2
cdr3_nt: TGCGCCAGCAGCTGGGGGACTAGTTCGTACCGGAACACCGGGGAGCTGTTTTTT
cdr3_aa: CASSWGTSSYRNTGELFF

v_call: TRBV12-3/TRBV12-4
clone_size: medium-sized
d_call: .
j_call: TRBJ2-3
cdr3_nt: TGTGCCAGCAGACTAGGTTCCTCTGGGACAGATACGCAGTATTTT
cdr3_aa: CASRLGSSGTDTQYF

v_call: TRBV5-1
clone_size: many
d_call: TRBD1
j_call: TRBJ2-3
cdr3_nt: TGCGCCAGCAGCTTACAGGGGGCGTCAGATACGCAGTATTTT
cdr3_aa: CASSLQGASDTQYF

v_call: TRBV4-1
clone_size: many
d_call: TRBD2
j_call: TRBJ2-5
cdr3_nt: TGCGCCAGCAGCCAGCAACTAGCGGGGAAGGCCCAGTACTTC
cdr3_aa: CASSQQLAGKAQYF

v_call: TRBV14
clone_size: many
d_call: TRBD1
j_call: TRBJ2-7
cdr3_nt: TGTGCCAGCAGCCAAGCGACAGGGGGAGAGCAGTACTTC
cdr3_aa: CASSQATGGEQYF

v_call: TRBV2
clone_size: medium-sized
d_call: .
j_call: TRBJ1-6
cdr3_nt: TGTGCCAGCAGCGAAACAGGGCACTCACCCCTCCACTTT
cdr3_aa: CASSETGHSPLHF

v_call: TRBV2
clone_size: .
d_call: .
j_call: TRBJ1-1
cdr3_nt: TGTGCCGGCCGGGCGACAGGACTGAACGCTGAAGCTTTCTTT
cdr3_aa: CAGRATGLNAEAFF